Sequencing of this TCR beta chain was carried out in a study of blood T cells in healthy people across ages. Study results and limitations: Donor CMV infection status was unknown, possibly confounding age-related changes in expanded clonotypes. Roughly linear declines in TCR beta diversity per million T cells occurred with age.

CDR3 size: 15 residues. The ends lost 6 bases at V and 4 bases at J; junction bases unmatched: 10. CDR1 and CDR2 from the germline V gene are SGHTA and FQGNSA. Together with a sample-barcoded 5' primer, a J-beta primer mix was included in a second PCR lasting about 7 to 11 cycles. Using its own MiXCR run on the 5' RACE reads, TCRdb lists one record per CDR3 protein. The sample has 980,000 or so distinct CDR3 sequences, about 48% seen once; the top ten hold 13%. This clonotype was recorded many times. Its antigen is still unknown. The specimen was blood. V and J are TRBV7-2 and TRBJ2-7; 9 positions agree with TRBD1. This TCR was recovered from a man under 40 in good health. The CDR3 DNA reads as TGTGCCAGCAGTTTTACAGGGACAGGGAGTTACGAGCAGTACTTC. It encodes CASSFTGTGSYEQYF.